The 25 T cell receptor beta chains below all came from one sample that was sequenced in a study of Ad26.COV2.S vaccination and SARS-CoV-2 variants. Documented treatment: some 20 received Ad26.COV2.S at low or high dose, single or two shots; about 5 received placebo; per-sample allocation not given. The samples were gathered on day 63 after the first injection of vaccine or placebo. The data were produced by immunoSEQ multiplex PCR, yet TCRdb's version contains in-frame clones alone and is incomplete. The data contain around 420,000 clones, approximately 87% of them singletons. The sample was peripheral blood, taken in a trial of Ad26.COV2.S vaccine versus placebo. These receptors originate from a person between 18 and 60 years old who received the Ad26.COV2.S COVID-19 vaccine or a placebo.

CDR3 bases: TGTGCCAGCAGCCTCCGACTGGGCGACTATAATTCACCCCTCCACTTT. This sequence encodes CASSLRLGDYNSPLHF. The chain links TRBV3-1 (or the pseudogene TRBV3-2) to TRBJ1-6; no definite D call. Germline V CDR1 and CDR2: LGHDT, YNNKEL (reference sequence). This CDR3 is built from 16 residues. The V and J ends lost 4 bases and 3 bases respectively, with 13 bases between them.

The rearrangement links TRBV2 to TRBJ2-1; 10 positions match TRBD2. The V segment lost 2 bases and the J segment 7 bases; nucleotides outside the gene matches: 5. The length of the CDR3 is 15 residues. Germline assignment: CDR1 SNHLY and CDR2 FYNNEI. CDR3 DNA sequence: TGTGCCAGCAGTGAATTTAGCGGGGGGACTAATGAGCAGTTCTTC. Protein: CASSEFSGGTNEQFF.

The chain has TRBV7-3 and TRBJ2-2; D possibly corresponds to TRBD2 (6 bases). The germline CDR1 and CDR2 sequences are SGHTA and FQGTGA. Trimming pared 4 bases from V and 6 bases from J, leaving 9 bases between. The CDR3 has 13 amino acids. The CDR3: CASSSGLSGELFF. In DNA, the CDR3 is TGTGCCAGCAGCTCAGGACTATCCGGGGAGCTGTTTTTT.

V is TRBV27 and J is TRBJ2-1; 8 nucleotides match TRBD2. Germline CDR1 reads MNHEY; CDR2 reads SMNVEV (reference sequence). Losses at the gene ends were 5 bases for V and 7 bases for J; bases not matched to a gene: 7. The CDR3 spans 14 residues. The CDR3 bases are TGTGCCAGCAGTCAAGCGGGAGAGGGGAATGAGCAGTTCTTC. Its protein product is CASSQAGEGNEQFF.

CDR3 sequence reads: CASSLGGRGSTDTQYF. For the CDR3, the DNA is TGTGCCAGCAGCTTAGGGGGGCGGGGAAGCACAGATACGCAGTATTTT. The V and J genes are TRBV7-2 and TRBJ2-3, with D perhaps given as TRBD1 or TRBD2 (6 bases each). V was pared by 1 base and J by 0 bases, with 11 bases between. The CDR3 consists of 16 residues. From germline, CDR1 is SGHTA and CDR2 FQGNSA.

The chain uses TRBV6-5 and TRBJ2-7, with D tentatively TRBD2 (5 bases). The CDR3 length is 15 residues. Trimming removed 0 bases from V and 1 base from J, with 10 bases in between. CDR1 is MNHEY, CDR2 SVGAGI, per germline. The CDR3 DNA reads as TGTGCCAGCAGTTACTCATACGGGATGTCCTACGAGCAGTACTTC. This translates into CASSYSYGMSYEQYF.

The V and J genes are TRBV4-1 and TRBJ2-3, with 10 bases identical to TRBD2. CDR1 is MGHRA and CDR2 is YSYEKL in the germline V gene. V dropped 4 bases and J dropped 1; count of bases not matched to a gene: 5. The CDR3 loop spans 16 amino acids. CDR3: CASSLIGLAGTDTQYF. The CDR3 nucleotides are TGCGCCAGCAGCCTCATCGGACTAGCGGGCACAGATACGCAGTATTTT.

The chain carries TRBV6-2 or TRBV6-3 and TRBJ2-7; maybe TRBD1 (6 bases). The V and J ends lost 5 bases and 1 base respectively, with 18 bases between them. CDR3 length: 16 amino acids. Germline V gene sequence: CDR1 MNHEY, CDR2 SVGEGT. In DNA form, the CDR3 reads TGTGCCAGCAGTCGGACAGTCACAAGGGTTTCCTACGAGCAGTACTTC. Translation gives CASSRTVTRVSYEQYF.

The V and J genes are TRBV24-1 and TRBJ2-5; D remains ambiguous. Trimming left V 4 bases short and J 7 bases short, with 18 bases between. CDR3 length equals 15 residues. Germline CDR1 KGHDR, CDR2 SFDVKD. CDR3 DNA: TGTGCCACCAGTGACCCCTCGTGGAACTACGGGACCCAGTACTTC. Its protein is CATSDPSWNYGTQYF.

The genes are TRBV28 and TRBJ1-1; D ambiguous. This CDR3 is built from 13 residues. Germline values: CDR1 MDHEN, CDR2 SYDVKM. With 8 bases removed from V and 5 bases from J, the gap between germline ends came to 15 bases. CDR3 nucleotide sequence: TGTGCCAGCGGAAAAATTTCAGAGACTGAAGCTTTCTTT. It is translated as CASGKISETEAFF.

The table lists this clone with a few counts. This chain connects TRBV9 to TRBJ2-7; 7 bases align to TRBD1. The germline CDR1 and CDR2 sequences are SGDLS and YYNGEE. V gave up 0 bases and J gave up 3 bases; unmatched junction bases: 3. The CDR3 has 14 amino acids. The CDR3 coding sequence is TGTGCCAGCAGCGTAGGAGGGGGCAACTACGAGCAGTACTTC. Residues: CASSVGGGNYEQYF.

This clone was seen only once. The chain links TRBV28 to TRBJ1-3; no clear D gene. Trimming pared 6 bases from V and 3 bases from J, leaving 9 bases between. The CDR3 spans 13 residues. In germline, CDR1 is MDHEN, CDR2 SYDVKM. The DNA of the CDR3 is TGTGCCAGCAGCTACGGCGTTGGAAACACCATATATTTT. It translates to CASSYGVGNTIYF.

The rearrangement joins TRBV27 to TRBJ2-1; D unresolved. This CDR3 has 13 residues. V lost 6 bases and J 0 bases, leaving 6 bases between the germline ends. The germline gives CDR1 MNHEY, CDR2 SMNVEV (reference sequence). CDR3 residues: CASRLSSYNEQFF. The DNA for the CDR3 is TGTGCCAGCAGGCTCTCCTCCTACAATGAGCAGTTCTTC.

The chain is built from TRBV19 and TRBJ2-3, with D hard to call. Germline values: CDR1 LNHDA, CDR2 SQIVND (reference sequence). This CDR3 contains 15 residues. Trimming pared 5 bases from V and 2 bases from J, leaving 14 bases between. In nucleotides, the CDR3 is TGTGCCAGTAGTGTATACCGAATTCCCACAGATACGCAGTATTTT. It translates to CASSVYRIPTDTQYF.

This clone was observed a single time. The gene calls are TRBV2 and TRBJ1-2; D uncertain. The CDR3 covers 15 residues. Germline CDR1 is SNHLY and CDR2 is FYNNEI. The V gene lost 6 bases and the J gene lost 4 bases, with 18 bases spanning the gap. This chain's CDR3 is CASSLEGPGLYGYTF. CDR3 sequence (DNA): TGTGCCAGCAGCTTAGAAGGCCCGGGTCTCTATGGCTACACCTTC.

This chain uses TRBV6-6 with TRBJ2-5; 7 nucleotides align to TRBD1. Trimming cost V 5 bases and J 1 base; bases outside gene matches: 7. Germline V CDR1 and CDR2: MNHNY, SVGAGI (reference sequence). The CDR3 loop spans 15 amino acids. CDR3 DNA sequence: TGTGCCAGCAGTCTGGACAGGTGGGTCCAAGAGACCCAGTACTTC. Its protein is CASSLDRWVQETQYF.

The genes are TRBV14 and TRBJ2-6; 9 nucleotides align to TRBD1. Germline V gene lookup returns CDR1 SGHDN and CDR2 FVKESK. This CDR3 is 18 amino acids long. V dropped 1 base and J dropped 1; count of bases not matched to a gene: 5. The CDR3 here is CASSQGYRGLSGANVLTF. In nucleotides, the CDR3 is TGTGCCAGCAGCCAAGGATACAGGGGGCTTTCTGGGGCCAACGTCCTGACTTTC.

V and J are TRBV19 and TRBJ2-3, with 7 bases identical to TRBD2. Per the germline V gene, CDR1 is LNHDA and CDR2 is SQIVND (reference sequence). There are 13 residues in the CDR3. V lost 3 bases and J lost 6; bases outside the gene matches: 3. CDR3 nucleotides: TGTGCCAGTAGTATCGGGGGGTGGGATACGCAGTATTTT. Translating it yields CASSIGGWDTQYF.

The sample holds one count of this clone. The genes are TRBV6-5 and TRBJ2-3, with D perhaps matching TRBD1 or TRBD2 (5 bases each). The germline V gene has CDR1 MNHEY and CDR2 SVGAGI. CDR3 length: 16 residues. Trimming left V 0 bases short and J 0 bases short, with 10 bases between. The CDR3 sequence: CASSYSPEGSTDTQYF. The CDR3 region has the DNA TGTGCCAGCAGTTACTCCCCCGAGGGGAGCACAGATACGCAGTATTTT.

The chain joins TRBV2 to TRBJ1-1; perhaps TRBD1 as D (5 bases). Deletions cut 5 bases from V and 4 bases from J, with 11 bases between. Germline CDR1 reads SNHLY; CDR2 reads FYNNEI. There are 13 residues in the CDR3. CDR3 sequence reads: CASSSQGGTEAFF. In DNA form, the CDR3 reads TGTGCCAGCAGTTCCCAGGGAGGCACTGAAGCTTTCTTT.

The sample holds one count of this clone. This chain connects TRBV3-1 (or the pseudogene TRBV3-2) to TRBJ2-3; 9 bases agree with TRBD2. This CDR3 has 19 amino acids. The V gene's germline CDR1 is LGHDT and CDR2 YNNKEL (reference sequence). V was clipped by 2 bases and J by 4 bases; unmatched bases: 16. The CDR3 sequence: CASSQRGLAKRGGADTQYF. In nucleotides, the CDR3 is TGTGCCAGCAGCCAACGGGGACTAGCCAAGCGGGGTGGGGCAGATACGCAGTATTTT.

The rearrangement joins TRBV7-3 to TRBJ1-3; TRBD1 matches at 7 bases. Germline values: CDR1 SGHTA, CDR2 FQGTGA. The CDR3 contains 19 residues. V was clipped by 2 bases and J by 1 base; unmatched bases: 14. This CDR3 reads CASSLWFGTVRPSGNTIYF. The CDR3 DNA sequence: TGTGCCAGCAGCTTATGGTTTGGGACAGTCCGACCTTCTGGAAACACCATATATTTT.

The chain joins TRBV6-6 to TRBJ1-3; unclear D gene. Trimming left V 7 bases short and J 7 bases short, with 11 bases between. CDR3 length equals 12 residues. Looked up from germline, CDR1 is MNHNY and CDR2 is SVGAGI (reference sequence). CDR3 DNA: TGTGCCAGCACTTCCTCGTTGAACACCATATATTTT. Translated, it gives CASTSSLNTIYF.

The chain couples TRBV6-1 to TRBJ2-7; 7 nucleotides align to TRBD2. With 0 bases clipped from V and 2 bases from J, the junction kept 10 bases outside the gene matches. Germline CDR1 MNHNS, CDR2 SASEGT. CDR3 size: 17 residues. This CDR3 is CASSEAGGLTGTYEQYF. The CDR3 DNA reads as TGTGCCAGCAGTGAAGCCGGGGGACTAACCGGGACCTACGAGCAGTACTTC.

CDR3 sequence: CASSVWVSYEQYF. Here the CDR3 DNA reads TGCGCCAGCAGCGTATGGGTCTCCTACGAGCAGTACTTC. The rearrangement uses TRBV4-3 and TRBJ2-7; D is uncertain. CDR1 and CDR2 (germline): LGHNA, YSLEER. CDR3 size: 13 residues. Trimming stripped 5 bases from V and 0 bases from J, with 8 bases between.